Shown below are 15 T cell receptor beta chains from a single sample sequenced in a study of response to subunit inactivated influenza vaccine. Via MiXCR, TCRdb re-called the RT-PCR reads, giving one row per CDR3 protein. The sample has under 200,000 distinct CDR3 sequences, about 12% seen once. The same data also went into a second study, on T cells expressing NK-cell markers. From that study: Template switching by 5'RACE with UMIs generated the TCR beta cDNA.

This sample comprised CD8+ T cells sorted from PBMCs, obtained approximately 12 days after vaccination. The receptor source for this set is a middle-aged man who received an inactivated influenza vaccine.

The chain employs TRBV28 and TRBJ2-7, with 7 bases identical to TRBD2. The V gene's germline CDR1 is MDHEN and CDR2 SYDVKM. Trimming cost V 2 bases and J 3 bases; bases outside gene matches: 4. CDR3 length: 14 residues. CDR3 in amino acids: CASSLGREIYEQYF. DNA for the CDR3: TGTGCCAGCAGTTTAGGGAGGGAAATCTACGAGCAGTACTTC.

V usage is TRBV6-2 or TRBV6-3 and J usage is TRBJ2-7; possible D gene TRBD2, 5 bases. The V end lost 0 bases, the J end lost 7 bases, and 25 bases lay between the germline ends. CDR3 size: 18 residues. Germline loops: CDR1 MNHEY, CDR2 SVGEGT. The CDR3 region has the DNA TGTGCCAGCAGTTACTCAATCACCGCCAGCGGACCATCAAAGGAGCAGTACTTC. Its protein product is CASSYSITASGPSKEQYF.

The chain is built from TRBV27 and TRBJ2-7; D is perhaps TRBD1 or TRBD2 (5 bases each). Germline V gene sequence: CDR1 MNHEY, CDR2 SMNVEV (reference sequence). The CDR3 spans 15 residues. V was trimmed by 3 bases and J by 4 bases, leaving 16 bases between them. The CDR3 reads CASSFLGPEWYEQYF. The CDR3 region has the DNA TGTGCCAGCAGTTTTTTGGGACCCGAATGGTACGAGCAGTACTTC.

The chain employs TRBV27 and TRBJ2-2, with 7 bases that match TRBD1. The CDR3 is 16 amino acids. Losses at the gene ends were 3 bases for V and 1 base for J; bases not matched to a gene: 5. Germline CDR1 is MNHEY and CDR2 is SMNVEV (reference sequence). CDR3 in amino acids: CASSFYGTENTGELFF. The DNA for the CDR3 is TGTGCCAGCAGTTTTTATGGGACAGAGAACACCGGGGAGCTGTTTTTT.

The chain recombines TRBV6-1 with TRBJ2-2, with 8 bases fitting TRBD1. V dropped 6 bases and J dropped 1; count of bases not matched to a gene: 10. Per the germline V gene, CDR1 is MNHNS and CDR2 is SASEGT. This CDR3 is 17 amino acids long. This chain's CDR3 is CASRPLRTGQNTGELFF. As DNA, the CDR3 is TGTGCCAGCAGGCCACTCCGGACAGGGCAGAACACCGGGGAGCTGTTTTTT.

V usage is TRBV12-5 and J usage is TRBJ2-2; TRBD1 matches at 10 bases. Losses at the gene ends were 3 bases for V and 4 bases for J; bases not matched to a gene: 2. The CDR3 length is 15 residues. Germline CDR1 LGHNT, CDR2 FRNRAP. CDR3 coding DNA: TGTGCTAGTGGTTTTAGGACAGGGGGCACCGGGGAGCTGTTTTTT. Amino acids: CASGFRTGGTGELFF.

This clonotype has just a few counts. V gene TRBV28 combines with J gene TRBJ2-3; 8 bases map to TRBD1. This CDR3 spans 14 amino acids. J lost 4 bases, V lost 10 bases, and 10 bases had no gene match. Germline CDR1 MDHEN, CDR2 SYDVKM. CDR3 residues: CATNSGQAPDTQYF. CDR3 nucleotides: TGTGCCACTAACTCGGGACAGGCCCCAGATACGCAGTATTTT.

This clonotype was picked up a small number of times. The chain recombines TRBV7-9 with TRBJ2-3; D not certain. The CDR3 spans 14 residues. Germline CDR1 is SEHNR and CDR2 is FQNEAQ (reference sequence). V was pared by 4 bases and J by 3 bases, with 11 bases between. This CDR3 reads CASSSDVFTDTQYF. Here the CDR3 DNA reads TGTGCCAGCAGCTCGGACGTGTTTACAGATACGCAGTATTTT.

The table lists this clonotype with a few counts. V is TRBV27 and J is TRBJ1-1, with a possible D match to TRBD1 (5 bases). Germline V gives CDR1 MNHEY, CDR2 SMNVEV (reference sequence). The CDR3 sequence is 15 residues long. V lost 5 bases and J lost 4, with 17 bases in between. This CDR3 is CASSGDGFEGTEAFF. CDR3 bases: TGTGCCAGCAGTGGGGACGGATTTGAGGGCACTGAAGCTTTCTTT.

This clonotype showed up many times. The V gene is TRBV28, the J gene TRBJ2-7, with a weak D call TRBD1 (6 bases). V was cut by 5 bases and J by 3 bases, with 20 bases left in between. The CDR3 contains 16 residues. CDR1 is MDHEN, CDR2 SYDVKM, per germline. Here the CDR3 reads CASSTSDRIPYYEQYF. In nucleotides, the CDR3 is TGTGCCAGCAGTACCTCCGACAGGATCCCTTACTACGAGCAGTACTTC.

This clonotype was found a few times. This chain's CDR3 is CASSPFQGRETQYF. The CDR3 nucleotides read TGTGCCAGCAGCCCCTTCCAGGGGCGAGAGACCCAGTACTTC. The rearrangement links TRBV11-2 to TRBJ2-5; weak D call: TRBD1 (6 bases). V was trimmed by 5 bases and J by 4 bases, leaving 14 bases between them. Germline V gene lookup returns CDR1 SGHAT and CDR2 FQNNGV. This CDR3 is built from 14 residues. Looking up the rest from reference TRBV11-2 and TRBJ2-5 gives the full variable domain: EAGVAQSPRYKIIEKRQSVAFWCNPISGHATLYWYQQILGQGPKLLIQFQNNGVVDDSQLPKDRFSAERLKGVDSTLKIQPAKLEDSAVYLCASSPFQGRETQYFGPGTRLLVL.

CDR3 sequence reads: CASSLVGQGGNEQFF. The CDR3 DNA is TGTGCCAGCAGCTTAGTGGGACAGGGGGGCAATGAGCAGTTCTTC. The chain carries TRBV7-2 and TRBJ2-1, with 11 bases aligning to TRBD1. CDR3 length: 15 amino acids. The V and J ends lost 1 base and 6 bases, in that order; junction bases with no gene match: 2. Germline values: CDR1 SGHTA, CDR2 FQGNSA. The complete variable domain, with remaining parts taken from reference TRBV7-2 and TRBJ2-1, reads GAGVSQSPSNKVTEKGKDVELRCDPISGHTALYWYRQSLGQGLEFLIYFQGNSAPDKSGLPSDRFSAERTGGSVSTLTIQRTQQEDSAVYLCASSLVGQGGNEQFFGPGTRLTVL.

The table lists this clonotype with many counts. The genes are TRBV4-2 and TRBJ2-5, with D perhaps TRBD1 (5 bases). Trimming stripped 0 bases from V and 4 bases from J, with 18 bases between. Per germline, CDR1 LGHNA and CDR2 YNFKEQ. This CDR3 contains 17 residues. This chain's CDR3 is CASSQEGPPGNLETQYF. CDR3 bases: TGTGCCAGCAGCCAAGAAGGGCCCCCAGGGAATCTAGAGACCCAGTACTTC.

This clonotype came up a few times. V and J are TRBV20-1 and TRBJ2-2; weak D call: TRBD1 (5 bases). Germline lookup yields CDR1 DFQATT and CDR2 SNEGSKA (reference sequence). CDR3 length equals 15 residues. The ends were cut back, 5 bases at V and 0 bases at J, with 13 bases in the middle. This CDR3 reads CSAPLGASNTGELFF. CDR3 in DNA: TGCAGTGCTCCCTTAGGGGCATCGAACACCGGGGAGCTGTTTTTT.

The chain employs TRBV3-1 and TRBJ1-6; D gene unclear. This CDR3 spans 16 amino acids. With 0 bases removed from V and 1 base from J, the gap between germline ends came to 7 bases. Per the germline V gene, CDR1 is LGHDT and CDR2 is YNNKEL (reference sequence). In nucleotides, the CDR3 is TGTGCCAGCAGCCAAGATTGGGGTTCCTATAATTCACCCCTCCACTTT. Residues: CASSQDWGSYNSPLHF.